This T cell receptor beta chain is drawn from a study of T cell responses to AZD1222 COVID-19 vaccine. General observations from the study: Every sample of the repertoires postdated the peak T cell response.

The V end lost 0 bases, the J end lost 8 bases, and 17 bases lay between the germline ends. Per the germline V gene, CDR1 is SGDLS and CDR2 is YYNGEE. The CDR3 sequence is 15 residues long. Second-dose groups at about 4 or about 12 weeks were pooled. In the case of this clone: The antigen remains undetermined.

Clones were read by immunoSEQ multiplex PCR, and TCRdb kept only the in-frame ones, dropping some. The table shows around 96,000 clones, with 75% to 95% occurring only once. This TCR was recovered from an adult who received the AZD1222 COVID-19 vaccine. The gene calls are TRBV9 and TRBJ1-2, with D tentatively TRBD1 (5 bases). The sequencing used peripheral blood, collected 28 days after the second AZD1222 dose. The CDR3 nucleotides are TGTGCCAGCAGCGTAGCCGGGACTGGGGTGCGCGGCTACACCTTC. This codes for CASSVAGTGVRGYTF.